The clone carrying this T cell receptor beta chain was recorded only once. The antigen is undetermined. These data are taken from a study of shared clonotypes between healthy human individuals. Whole-study findings and limits: Sample collection involved blood only; tissue repertoires are likely different.

The repertoire was sequenced with immunoSEQ multiplex PCR; TCRdb's copy has only in-frame clones and lacks some. The sample has fewer than 3 million clones; around 90% are singletons. The V and J ends lost 3 bases and 6 bases respectively, with 8 bases between them. The CDR3 has 12 amino acids. Per the germline V gene, CDR1 is KGHSH and CDR2 is LQKENI. V gene TRBV18 combines with J gene TRBJ1-2; D remains ambiguous. What was sequenced was naive CD4+ T cells from PBMCs. The subset is: CD45RA+ positively selected. This sequence originates from a young man in good health. Some clones in this sample may be carry-over from other donors' samples. The CDR3 protein is CASSPREDGYTF. In DNA form, the CDR3 reads TGTGCCAGCTCACCTAGGGAGGATGGCTACACCTTC.